This T cell receptor (beta chain) is from a study of tumor-infiltrating lymphocytes in primary liver carcinoma (dated by TCRdb to about 2017). Broadly, across the study: The five patients, three men and two women aged 30 to 69 years, had hepatocellular carcinoma (four) or combined HCC and intrahepatic cholangiocarcinoma (one). To link TCRbeta repertoire diversity with the local molecular phenotype, the 25 tumor region samples were profiled using Agilent mRNA microarrays. TCRbeta repertoire sequencing, expression microarrays and whole-exome sequencing were combined in the study across five regions of each liver tumor, with adjacent normal tissue and blood also included. A total of 35 specimens from 5 patients, comprising about 25 tumor regions, 5 adjacent noncancerous liver tissues and 5 peripheral blood samples, were covered by TCRbeta repertoire sequencing. Tumors of the five patients were stage T1-T3 N0M0 with maximum diameters of roughly 4.2 to 11 cm. Roughly 3.5 to 7.5 million productive TCRbeta reads were obtained per sample, and no significant difference in read depth was found between tissue types. High reproducibility was observed for the technical replicate repertoires, with mean shared-clone rates approximately 0.9 and correlation coefficients above 0.98.

Without any cell sorting, total RNA and DNA were co-extracted from about 21-30 mg of bulk tissue using the AllPrep DNA/RNA mini kit. Between late 2015 and March 2016, roughly five patients in China with histopathologically diagnosed primary liver carcinoma had surgical resection. Chronic HBV infection was present in the patients, and the patients were treatment-naive at sampling. Each tumor was sampled at five spatially separated regions: the tumor centre plus the superior, inferior, left-lateral and right-lateral poles. More than 80% viable tumor cells were found by histology in every tumor sample. Pieces of fresh tumor and adjacent tissue were cut in half, with one half kept in RNAlater at -80 degrees C and the other half sent for histology. The CDR3 sequence holds 12 residues, the cysteine and phenylalanine included. The only DNA kept is the CDR3, 36 bases in frame from the first base. CDR1 and CDR2, per the germline V gene, are SQVTM and ANQGSEA.

Starting from around 520 ng total RNA, TCRbeta-specific cDNA was produced by reverse transcription with a constant-region primer and ProtoScript II reverse transcriptase. The TCRbeta libraries were prepared through three rounds of nested multiplex PCR following a slightly modified ARM-PCR procedure. Each of the first two PCR rounds ran for about 10 cycles using multiplex TRBV1-TRBV30 forward primers together with a Cbeta reverse primer. Sample barcodes and Illumina adapters were added in a final 25-cycle PCR with Deep VentR polymerase. Before sequencing, amplicons between 200 and 500 bp were purified from gel using a QIAquick gel extraction kit. TCRbeta amplicons were sequenced on an Illumina HiSeq 2500 with 250-bp paired-end reads. Regarding the original processing steps: Quality trimming of reads was performed with Trimmomatic v0.33, and paired reads were merged with FLASH v1.2.11 so that full CDR3 sequences could be recovered. MiGEC v1.2.1b assigned V, D and J germline segments to the rearranged TCRbeta sequences. Clonotype statistics and Shannon-Wiener diversity indices were calculated with VDJtools v1.0.0. Except for diversity analysis, only the 250 most abundant clonotypes of each sample were used in subsequent analyses to reduce sampling bias. The public reads were reprocessed in TCRdb via fastp at Q25 and MiXCR, keeping in-frame beta chains. When rows share a CDR3 protein, they turn into one entry using the most common DNA and genes. TCRdb, rather than the study authors, made the V and J calls. In this sample the table shows roughly 100,000 distinct CDR3 sequences, around 83% of which occur a single time. About a fifth of the sample lies in the top ten.

Summary of the overall study and its limitations: The study included only a few patients, and the authors note findings should be validated in a larger study. Pairs of tumor regions showed greater repertoire overlap (mean about 35%) than tumor-adjacent pairs (approximately 17%) or tumor-blood pairs (approximately 15%), which is consistent with antigen-driven expansion. Comparison of CD4+ and CD8+ T cell repertoires was precluded by the use of bulk unsorted samples. Only about 7.5-25% of top clones were found in all five regions of a tumor, suggesting spatial heterogeneity of tumor-infiltrating T cells. Only the TCR beta chain was sequenced, so true repertoire diversity is likely underestimated because unpaired alpha chains were not captured. The top 250 clones made up a significantly larger repertoire fraction in tumors than in blood (p = 0.039).

As for this clonotype: Its antigen is unknown. At one of its ends the junction is not consistent with the germline gene, which may arise from a read error.

The receptor was isolated from a man aged 40-49 years with primary liver carcinoma and hepatitis B virus infection. The chain is made from TRBV29-1 and TRBJ2-7, and 7 junction bases match TRBD2. Sequencing was performed on liver tumor tissue from sampling region 3. Taken with the paper, the label for cell subset or site translates to: tumor region T3, left-lateral pole. The DNA sequence is given as TGCAACGTTGAACTAGCGACCCACGAGCAGTACTTC. This is translated as CNVELATHEQYF.